These 5 T cell receptor beta chains came from one sample sequenced in a study of vaccination effects on CD4 cells after COVID-19 (dated by TCRdb to 2021 to 2024). What these receptors recognize is not known. To identify antigen-specific CD4+ T cell clonotypes by their expansion, the ViraFEST assay first stimulated PBMC with viral peptide pools and then applied TCR sequencing. After 10 to 11 days of culture, CD4+ T cells were isolated with the EasySep CD4+ T cell isolation kit. The absence of prior SARS-CoV-2 infection in healthy vaccine recipients was confirmed by negative nucleocapsid antibodies before and after vaccination. The library was generated by the immunoSEQ multiplex PCR assay. In its TCRdb copy, this immuneACCESS table keeps in-frame sequences only and misses some clones. Where compared with another copy, unresolved V genes explain less than half of these, and the others have no known cause. The sample yields roughly 41,000 clones; less than 70% were counted once. 15% of the sample belongs to the ten largest clones.

Sequencing used CD4+ T cells from PBMCs cultured with HCoV-OC43 spike peptides, obtained before COVID-19 vaccination. The cell subset or site label, as the study defines it: HCoV-OC43 spike overlapping peptide pool stimulation. The receptors were gathered from a human donor who received a COVID-19 vaccine.

V gene TRBV7-9 combines with J gene TRBJ2-5; 12 bases map to TRBD2. The V and J ends lost 5 bases and 0 bases, in that order; junction bases with no gene match: 4. This CDR3 is 16 amino acids long. Germline lookup yields CDR1 SEHNR and CDR2 FQNEAQ (reference sequence). The CDR3 protein is CASSPGLAGHQETQYF. DNA for the CDR3: TGTGCCAGCAGCCCAGGACTAGCGGGGCACCAAGAGACCCAGTACTTC.

V usage is TRBV15 and J usage is TRBJ2-5, with TRBD2 identical over 8 bases. This CDR3 has 15 residues. The V segment lost 6 bases and the J segment 3 bases; nucleotides outside the gene matches: 9. The germline CDR1 and CDR2 sequences are LNHNV and YYDKDF (reference sequence). CDR3 amino acids: CATRLGGAGEETQYF. The CDR3 bases are TGTGCCACCAGACTGGGCGGAGCGGGGGAAGAGACCCAGTACTTC.

The chain links TRBV19 to TRBJ1-2; no definite D call. The CDR3 has 14 amino acids. Between the trimmed V and J ends, which lost 6 bases and 0 bases, there was a span of 11 bases. Germline values: CDR1 LNHDA, CDR2 SQIVND (reference sequence). This CDR3 reads CASRATVSNYGYTF. CDR3 nucleotides: TGTGCCAGTAGGGCGACGGTGTCTAACTATGGCTACACCTTC.

This rearrangement joins TRBV6-5 to TRBJ1-2, with D unresolved. The CDR3 spans 12 residues. The V gene's germline CDR1 is MNHEY and CDR2 SVGAGI. Trimming left V 6 bases short and J 4 bases short, with 9 bases between. Here the CDR3 reads CASSNSVYGYTF. As DNA, the CDR3 is TGTGCCAGCAGCAACTCCGTCTATGGCTACACCTTC.

The sample holds a few counts of this clone. The gene calls are TRBV25-1 and TRBJ2-1; 12 nucleotides align to TRBD2. Unmatched junction bases numbered 5, after V lost 2 bases and J lost 9 bases. The CDR3 is 15 amino acids. The V gene's germline CDR1 is MGHDK and CDR2 SYGVNS. The CDR3 region is CASSEPSGGAGEQFF. CDR3 DNA sequence: TGTGCCAGCAGTGAACCTAGCGGGGGGGCAGGTGAGCAGTTCTTC.